Reported below is one TCR beta chain. This receptor's antigen is unknown. The junction does not match germline at one end; this may be a read error. Genomic DNA was used as template for profiling of TCR beta VDJ combinations and CDR3 sequences. An Illumina HiSeq 2000 was the platform used for TCR repertoire sequencing. In the source study's methods: Repertoire assessment relied on Simpson's diversity index, CDR3 size and DJ length profiles, and TRBV/TRBJ rearrangement plots. The immunodominant clone was defined as the most abundant DNA sequence in deep sequencing data. CDR3 amino acid sequences were screened for sharing across subjects and compared with published repertoires and the VDJdb database. TCRdb handled the public reads itself, with Q25 trimming in fastp and clone calling in MiXCR, and kept productive beta chains. Entries that share a CDR3 protein sequence are merged under the most common genes and DNA. TCRdb, rather than the study authors, made the V and J calls. Within this sample are approximately 220,000 distinct CDR3 sequences, with 47% of them counted one time only. The biggest ten clones account for 7.8% of the sample.

Patients chosen for sequencing had shown expansion of CD8+CD57+ cells by flow cytometry. Every patient had severe acquired aplastic anemia, diagnosed using the International Study of Aplastic Anemia and Agranulocytosis and Camitta criteria. No therapy had been received by the patients at the time of blood sampling. In this study, sorted CD4+ and CD8+ T cells from the blood of healthy subjects and of severe aplastic anemia patients had their TCR repertoires deep-sequenced. Patients were enrolled in the USA under clinicaltrials.gov protocols 00001620, 01623167, 00001397, 00071045, 00081523 and 00961064. Ficoll-Paque density gradient centrifugation was used to isolate peripheral blood mononuclear cells. Before DNA was extracted, CD4+ and CD8+ T cells were sorted using either FACS or magnetic beads. For CDR1 and CDR2, the germline V gene lists MNHGY and SVAAGI. Taken from cysteine to phenylalanine, the CDR3 has 15 residues. Of all the DNA, just the CDR3 is kept, 45 bases in frame from base 1.

These data are taken from a study of CD8+CD57+ T cells in acquired aplastic anemia listed by TCRdb under 2018. Some background on the complete study: A mean of around 3 ug of DNA, ranging from roughly 0.2 to 27.4 ug, was extracted from sorted CD4+ and CD8+ cells. CD8+CD57+ expansion was defined as frequency above the mean frequency observed in healthy subjects.

Study-wide conclusions, independent of this receptor: Between patients and healthy controls, no significant difference in CD8+ Simpson's diversity was found (P=0.060). About 28 CD8+ CDR3 sequences were found in both patients and controls but appeared to be highly expressed in patients and within the immunodominant clones of the patients.

The specimen was sorted CD4+, CD8+, or CD8+CD57+ T cells (not recorded which) from PBMCs. The chain is assembled from TRBV6-9 and TRBJ2-1, with 10 bases aligning to TRBD1. This receptor was identified in a human donor with aplastic anemia. The CDR3 has the sequence CASSRDRGHYNEQSF. The DNA sequence is as follows: TGTGCCAGCAGTCGGGACAGGGGACACTACAATGAGCAGTCCTTC.